This is a list of T cell receptor beta chains from one sample in a study of T cell responses to AZD1222 COVID-19 vaccine. Clones were read by immunoSEQ multiplex PCR, and TCRdb kept only the in-frame ones, dropping some. The sample has 130,000 to 150,000 clones, approximately 89% seen once. Sequences were derived from peripheral blood, sampled on day 0 of AZD1222 vaccination. The origin of the receptors is an adult in good health. Both conserved end residues are part of each CDR3. The D gene is left open where the match is weak.

V gene	J gene	D gene	CDR3 protein	CDR3 DNA
TRBV18	TRBJ1-1	NA	CASSPPNMNTEAFF	TGTGCCAGCTCACCACCGAACATGAACACTGAAGCTTTCTTT
TRBV6-2/TRBV6-3	TRBJ2-2	NA	CASSLGWDTNTGELFF	TGTGCCAGCAGTTTGGGCTGGGACACTAACACCGGGGAGCTGTTTTTT
TRBV5-5	TRBJ1-2	TRBD1	CASRPGQGGYGYTF	TGTGCCAGCAGACCCGGACAGGGAGGCTATGGCTACACCTTC
TRBV7-2	TRBJ2-5	TRBD2	CASSPIAGFQETQYF	TGTGCCAGCAGTCCGATAGCGGGCTTCCAAGAGACCCAGTACTTC
TRBV7-8	TRBJ2-7	TRBD2	CASSLGSIAGTLYEQYF	TGTGCCAGCAGCTTAGGGTCGATAGCGGGAACCCTCTACGAGCAGTACTTC
TRBV9	TRBJ2-3	NA	CASSATPGTDTQYF	TGTGCCAGCAGCGCTACACCAGGCACAGATACGCAGTATTTT
TRBV7-3	TRBJ2-1	NA	CASSLQGGLESYNEQFF	TGTGCCAGCAGCTTACAGGGGGGTTTAGAATCCTACAATGAGCAGTTCTTC
TRBV15	TRBJ2-6	TRBD1	CATSWTGYQSSGANVLTF	TGTGCCACCAGCTGGACAGGTTACCAAAGCTCTGGGGCCAACGTCCTGACTTTC
TRBV2	TRBJ1-2	NA	CASSERATMGGYTF	TGTGCCAGCAGTGAAAGGGCAACCATGGGTGGCTACACCTTC
TRBV27	TRBJ1-6	NA	CASTHRGGTSPLHF	TGTGCCAGCACCCACCGGGGAGGGACTTCACCCCTCCACTTT